This TCR beta chain originates from a study of blood T cells in healthy people across ages. In the study overall: About one barcoded beta molecule per two T cells was captured by template switching. Overall study results and limits: The recorded TCR beta diversity per million T cells decreased in a roughly linear manner with age.

Worth noting for this clonotype: Its antigen is not known. Its ends do not fully match the called genes, so a read error is possible.

This CDR3 has 14 residues. Per the germline V gene, CDR1 is MNHEY and CDR2 is SMNVEV (reference sequence). Primed by a sample-barcoded 5' primer and a J-beta primer mix, a second PCR proceeded for about 6 to 12 cycles. Each cDNA molecule, via a template-switch adaptor with 12 random nucleotides, was tagged. TCRdb reanalysed the 5' RACE reads using MiXCR and keeps one entry per CDR3 protein. The table lists about 670,000 distinct CDR3 sequences, around 38% of them singletons. Donors each provided approximately 9.6 milliliters of peripheral blood. The chain links TRBV27 to TRBJ1-6, with D unclear. The sequenced sample was blood. The source of this sequence is a man older than 75 in good health. The CDR3 DNA reads as TGTACCAGCAGTTTAGACCAGATTAATTCACCCCTCCACTTT. Amino acid sequence: CTSSLDQINSPLHF.